These 17 T cell receptor beta chains originate from one sample sequenced in a study of blood T cell repertoires in COVID-19. Only in-frame clones appear in the TCRdb table, and some are missing; sequencing was by immunoSEQ multiplex PCR. Of around 93,000 clones in the sample, roughly four fifths were seen once. The material sequenced was peripheral blood. Receptors were obtained from a man between 60 and 70 years old with acute or convalescent COVID-19.

The chain is built from TRBV4-1 and TRBJ2-5, with D maybe TRBD2 (6 bases). V was clipped by 6 bases and J by 4 bases, with 12 bases between them. CDR1 is MGHRA and CDR2 is YSYEKL in the germline V gene. The CDR3 consists of 13 residues. The CDR3 is CASSHWRGETQYF. CDR3 nucleotide sequence: TGCGCCAGCAGTCACTGGAGGGGAGAGACCCAGTACTTC.

The chain recombines TRBV6-2 or TRBV6-3 with TRBJ2-7; 7 bases agree with TRBD1. The CDR3 sequence is 14 residues long. The ends lost 0 bases at V and 7 bases at J; junction bases unmatched: 6. The V gene's germline CDR1 is MNHEY and CDR2 SVGEGT. CDR3 protein: CASSYSRQGREQYF. CDR3 bases: TGTGCCAGCAGTTACTCGCGACAGGGTCGAGAGCAGTACTTC.

This chain links TRBV30 with TRBJ1-4; D might be TRBD1 (6 bases). The CDR3 consists of 15 residues. The germline gives CDR1 GTSNPN, CDR2 SVGIG (reference sequence). V was cut by 1 base and J by 1 base, with 10 bases left in between. CDR3 in amino acids: CAWSGIQGTNEKLFF. In nucleotides, the CDR3 is TGTGCCTGGAGTGGCATACAGGGAACTAATGAAAAACTGTTTTTT.

The rearrangement uses TRBV20-1 and TRBJ2-7, with TRBD2 as a possible D gene (5 bases). The CDR3 runs to 11 residues. Germline V gene data show CDR1 as DFQATT and CDR2 as SNEGSKA (reference sequence). V was shortened by 7 bases and J by 4 bases, with 11 bases between the two germline ends. The CDR3 spells CSDDWTYEQYV. The CDR3, as DNA: TGCAGTGACGACTGGACTTACGAGCAGTACGTC.

The chain uses TRBV11-2 and TRBJ1-1; 7 bases fit TRBD1. V gave up 5 bases and J gave up 1 base; unmatched junction bases: 10. Germline CDR1 and CDR2: SGHAT and FQNNGV. The CDR3 runs 16 residues. CDR3 coding DNA: TGTGCCAGCAGCCCAATCGGGACAGCCCCGAACACTGAAGCTTTCTTT. It encodes CASSPIGTAPNTEAFF.

This chain links TRBV19 with TRBJ2-1; the match to TRBD1 covers 9 bases. With 3 bases clipped from V and 1 base from J, the junction kept 4 bases outside the gene matches. The CDR3 is 16 residues long. Germline V gene data show CDR1 as LNHDA and CDR2 as SQIVND (reference sequence). The CDR3 sequence is CASSIPQGASYNEQFF. The CDR3 DNA reads as TGTGCCAGTAGTATCCCACAGGGGGCGTCCTACAATGAGCAGTTCTTC. Together with reference TRBV19 and TRBJ2-1, the CDR3 gives the full variable domain: DGGITQSPKYLFRKEGQNVTLSCEQNLNHDAMYWYRQDPGQGLRLIYYSQIVNDFQKGDIAEGYSVSREKKESFPLTVTSAQKNPTAFYLCASSIPQGASYNEQFFGPGTRLTVL.

This clone was recorded once. The gene calls are TRBV7-8 and TRBJ2-1; a weak D match, TRBD2 (6 bases). This CDR3 has 16 residues. Deletions cut 5 bases from V and 9 bases from J, with 23 bases between. Germline assignment: CDR1 SGHVS and CDR2 FQNEAQ. The CDR3 DNA reads TGTGCCAGCAGCGCTCGGGACTCCCACAACCTTGGTGAGCAGTTCTTC. It is translated as CASSARDSHNLGEQFF. The variable domain in full, completed from reference TRBV7-8 and TRBJ2-1, reads GAGVSQSPRYKVAKRGQDVALRCDPISGHVSLFWYQQALGQGPEFLTYFQNEAQLDKSGLPSDRFFAERPEGSVSTLKIQRTQQEDSAVYLCASSARDSHNLGEQFFGPGTRLTVL.

The chain has TRBV9 and TRBJ2-2; a possible D gene is TRBD1 (5 bases). V was clipped by 1 base and J by 4 bases, with 8 bases between them. This CDR3 is built from 14 residues. Germline V gene lookup returns CDR1 SGDLS and CDR2 YYNGEE. This CDR3 is CASSVRQSTGELFF. CDR3 nucleotide sequence: TGTGCCAGCAGCGTACGACAGTCCACCGGGGAGCTGTTTTTT.

DNA for the CDR3: TGTGCCAGCAGCTTGACAGCTAACACTGAAGCTTTCTTT. This codes for CASSLTANTEAFF. The genes are TRBV5-8 and TRBJ1-1, with D unclear. CDR3 length: 13 amino acids. Trimming removed 1 base from V and 2 bases from J, with 6 bases in between. Germline CDR1 and CDR2: SGHTS and YDEGEE.

The chain recombines TRBV7-2 with TRBJ2-2; D possibly corresponds to TRBD2 (7 bases). The CDR3 consists of 16 residues. V lost 1 base and J 5 bases, leaving 14 bases between the germline ends. Germline-derived CDR1 and CDR2 are SGHTA and FQGNSA. The CDR3 sequence is CASSLVLGGRTGELFF. CDR3 bases: TGTGCCAGCAGCTTAGTACTCGGGGGGCGGACCGGGGAGCTGTTTTTT. Variable domain in full (rest from reference TRBV7-2 and TRBJ2-2): GAGVSQSPSNKVTEKGKDVELRCDPISGHTALYWYRQSLGQGLEFLIYFQGNSAPDKSGLPSDRFSAERTGGSVSTLTIQRTQQEDSAVYLCASSLVLGGRTGELFFGEGSRLTVL.

V gene TRBV19 combines with J gene TRBJ2-5; 10 nucleotides match TRBD1. Germline loops: CDR1 LNHDA, CDR2 SQIVND (reference sequence). The CDR3 totals 16 residues. The trim removed 3 bases at V and 5 bases at J, leaving 9 bases unmatched. DNA for the CDR3: TGTGCCAGTAGTATCATGGGGACAGGGGTTGTGGAGACCCAGTACTTC. It encodes CASSIMGTGVVETQYF.

With regard to this clone: Other DNA sequences in this specimen translate into the identical CDR3. The chain carries TRBV7-2 and TRBJ1-2, with 9 bases fitting TRBD1. There are 16 residues in the CDR3. V gave up 0 bases and J gave up 0 bases; unmatched junction bases: 2. CDR1 is SGHTA and CDR2 is FQGNSA in the germline V gene. The CDR3 bases are TGTGCCAGCAGCTTAGCGGGACAGGGACCTAACTATGGCTACACCTTC. It yields the protein CASSLAGQGPNYGYTF.

This clone showed up just once. V gene TRBV6-5 combines with J gene TRBJ2-7, with a tentative D call TRBD2 (6 bases). Germline CDR1 and CDR2: MNHEY and SVGAGI. V gave up 6 bases and J gave up 2 bases, with 8 bases separating them. The length of the CDR3 is 12 residues. In DNA form, the CDR3 reads TGTGCCAGCAGGGAGGGGCCCTACGAGCAGTACTTC. Residues: CASREGPYEQYF.

This chain joins TRBV6-1 and TRBJ1-2; the D is unclear. From germline, CDR1 is MNHNS and CDR2 SASEGT. The CDR3 totals 11 residues. Trimming stripped 3 bases from V and 8 bases from J, with 7 bases between. CDR3 protein: CASSDPRGYTF. In DNA, the CDR3 is TGTGCCAGCAGTGATCCCAGAGGCTACACCTTC.

The J gene is TRBJ2-1, the V gene TRBV3-1 (or the pseudogene TRBV3-2), with D perhaps matching TRBD2 (6 bases). The CDR3 length is 14 residues. Germline values: CDR1 LGHDT, CDR2 YNNKEL (reference sequence). Trimming pared 1 base from V and 8 bases from J, leaving 12 bases between. The CDR3 protein is CASSQGGGFDEQFF. CDR3 DNA: TGTGCCAGCAGCCAAGGAGGAGGGTTCGATGAGCAGTTCTTC.

V gene TRBV4-1 combines with J gene TRBJ1-1, with 8 bases identical to TRBD1. CDR1 and CDR2 from the germline V gene are MGHRA and YSYEKL. The junction had 6 bases not matched to a gene; V was cut back by 4 bases and J by 5 bases. This CDR3 is built from 14 residues. CDR3: CASSLRGLETEAFF. Written as DNA, the CDR3 is TGCGCCAGCAGCCTCAGGGGGCTTGAGACTGAAGCTTTCTTT.

This clone was seen once. The chain links TRBV20-1 to TRBJ1-1, with a tentative D call TRBD1 (5 bases). The V gene's germline CDR1 is DFQATT and CDR2 SNEGSKA (reference sequence). The V end lost 3 bases, the J end lost 10 bases, and 12 bases lay between the germline ends. The CDR3 length is 11 residues. The CDR3 region has the DNA TGCAGTGCTAGGGTAGACAGACGAGCTTTCTTT. This gives the protein CSARVDRRAFF.